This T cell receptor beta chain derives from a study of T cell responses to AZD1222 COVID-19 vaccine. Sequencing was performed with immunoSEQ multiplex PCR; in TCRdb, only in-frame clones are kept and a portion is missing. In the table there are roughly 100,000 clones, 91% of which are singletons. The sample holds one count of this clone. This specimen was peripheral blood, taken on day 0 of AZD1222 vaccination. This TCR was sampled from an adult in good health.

CDR3 DNA sequence: TGTGCCAGCAGTTTTAAGGGAGAGACCCAGTACTTC. It specifies CASSFKGETQYF. The chain links TRBV12-3 or TRBV12-4 to TRBJ2-5; unclear D gene. V lost 3 bases and J 4 bases, leaving 6 bases between the germline ends. The CDR3 consists of 12 residues.